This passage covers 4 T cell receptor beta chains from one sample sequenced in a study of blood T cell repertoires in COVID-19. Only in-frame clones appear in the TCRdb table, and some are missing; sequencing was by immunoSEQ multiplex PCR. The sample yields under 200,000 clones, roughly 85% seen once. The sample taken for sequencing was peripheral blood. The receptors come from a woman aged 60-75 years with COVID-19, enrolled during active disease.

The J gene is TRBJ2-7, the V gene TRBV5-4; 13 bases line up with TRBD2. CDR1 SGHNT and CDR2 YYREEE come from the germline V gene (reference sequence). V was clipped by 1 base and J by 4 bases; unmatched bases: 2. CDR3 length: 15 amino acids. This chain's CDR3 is CASSLTSGRGYEQYF. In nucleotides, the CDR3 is TGTGCCAGCAGCTTGACTAGCGGGAGGGGGTACGAGCAGTACTTC.

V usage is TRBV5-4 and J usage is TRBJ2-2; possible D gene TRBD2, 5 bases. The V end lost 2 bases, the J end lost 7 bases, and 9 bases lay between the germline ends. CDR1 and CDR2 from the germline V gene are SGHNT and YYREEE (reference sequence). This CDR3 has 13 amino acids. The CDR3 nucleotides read TGTGCCAGCAGCTTCGAGGGTATCGGGGAGCTGTTTTTT. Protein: CASSFEGIGELFF.

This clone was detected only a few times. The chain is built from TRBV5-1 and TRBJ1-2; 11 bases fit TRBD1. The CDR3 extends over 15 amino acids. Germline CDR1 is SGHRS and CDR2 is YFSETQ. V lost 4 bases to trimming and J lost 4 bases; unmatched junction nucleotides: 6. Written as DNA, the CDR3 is TGCGCCAGCAGCCAAAGGACAGGGGGCGGCTATGGCTACACCTTC. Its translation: CASSQRTGGGYGYTF.

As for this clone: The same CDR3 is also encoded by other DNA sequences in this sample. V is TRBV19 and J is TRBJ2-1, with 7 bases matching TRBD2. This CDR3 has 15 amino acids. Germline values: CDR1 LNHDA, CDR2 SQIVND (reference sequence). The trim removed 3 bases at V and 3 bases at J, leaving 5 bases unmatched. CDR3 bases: TGTGCCAGTAGTATCGGGGGGAATGACTACAATGAGCAGTTCTTC. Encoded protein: CASSIGGNDYNEQFF.